The clone carrying this TCR beta chain has at least ten counts. The target antigen is unknown. MiXCR, run by TCRdb on the 5' RACE reads, gives a single entry per CDR3 protein. The sample records hundreds of thousands of distinct CDR3 sequences, about 5.2% being singletons. This CDR3 is built from 18 residues. The V gene's germline CDR1 is SGHVS and CDR2 FNYEAQ. V gave up 4 bases and J gave up 4 bases; unmatched junction bases: 14. The data were taken from a study of T cells after yellow fever vaccination. Turning to the study itself: The SMART-Seq v4 Ultra Low Input method served to prepare the low-cell-number fractions.

Study outcomes and limitations: One caveat is that FACS-sorted repertoires could contain abundant clonotypes contaminating from the bulk population.

The sample was CD4+ T cells sorted from PBMCs, taken on the day of the yellow fever booster vaccination. The sequence derives from a man between 18 and 35 years old who received the YFV17D yellow fever vaccine. The chain joins TRBV7-6 to TRBJ2-2; 8 bases fit TRBD1. DNA of the CDR3: TGTGCCAGCAGCTCCACGGAAGGCAGGGGGCTGACCACCGGGGAGCTGTTTTTT. This sequence encodes CASSSTEGRGLTTGELFF.